This T cell receptor beta chain was profiled in a study of T cell responses to AZD1222 COVID-19 vaccine. As concerns this clone: Its cognate antigen is unknown.

The CDR3 loop spans 15 amino acids. Germline CDR1 reads SGHRS; CDR2 reads YFSETQ. Deletions cut 2 bases from V and 0 bases from J, with 11 bases between. Study-level results: There were vaccine-associated CD4 TCRs across spike, dominant at 160-218 and 743-854.

Here immunoSEQ multiplex PCR was the method, and the copy in TCRdb shows in-frame clones only, minus some. The table lists about 100,000 clones, about 88% of them singletons. The clonotype was recovered from an adult in good health. The sequenced sample was peripheral blood, obtained on day 0 of AZD1222 vaccination. This chain connects TRBV5-1 to TRBJ1-1; a possible D gene is TRBD1 (6 bases). In nucleotides, the CDR3 is TGCGCCAGCAGCTTACAGGGAGGCATGAACACTGAAGCTTTCTTT. It encodes CASSLQGGMNTEAFF. Full variable domain (missing parts from reference TRBV5-1 and TRBJ1-1): KAGVTQTPRYLIKTRGQQVTLSCSPISGHRSVSWYQQTPGQGLQFLFEYFSETQRNKGNFPGRFSGRQFSNSRSEMNVSTLELGDSALYLCASSLQGGMNTEAFFGQGTRLTVV.